The clone carrying this T cell receptor beta chain was seen repeatedly, ten times or more. TCRdb independently ran MiXCR on the PCR reads; one entry per CDR3 protein. The repertoire consists of some 580,000 distinct CDR3 sequences, with approximately 24% occurring once and the leading ten covering around 0.78%. The entry originates in a study of molecular identifiers for immune sequencing clone quantification. Study details: In the replicates, RNA derived from 20,000 or 100,000 naive CD8 cells was divided into five parts, and four were sequenced.

This CDR3 is 14 amino acids long. Germline V gives CDR1 SGHNT, CDR2 YYREEE (reference sequence). Trimming took off 1 base at V and 6 bases at J, with 14 bases between the two ends. The sequencing input was naive CD8+ T cells from blood, with Jurkat cell RNA spiked in. Subset specified: FACS-sorted CD8+CD4-CCR7+CD45RA+ naive T cells. This TCR came from a human donor in good health. Some libraries in this study had Jurkat cell RNA spiked in. The rearrangement uses TRBV5-4 and TRBJ2-7, with a tentative D call TRBD1 (5 bases). The CDR3 DNA follows: TGTGCCAGCAGCTTGTCAGGGAAGGCTTCCGAGCAGTACTTC. Translated: CASSLSGKASEQYF.